This TCR beta chain was captured in a study of T cell changes during pregnancy in multiple sclerosis. Unmatched junction bases numbered 10, after V lost 4 bases and J lost 2 bases. This CDR3 has 17 residues. Per the germline V gene, CDR1 is MDHEN and CDR2 is SYDVKM. Sequencing was performed with immunoSEQ multiplex PCR; in TCRdb, only in-frame clones are kept and a portion is missing. The sample yields 55,000 or so clones, about 87% seen once. This specimen was CD4+ T cells from peripheral blood mononuclear cells, taken in the first trimester of pregnancy. The chain uses TRBV28 and TRBJ2-7, with 11 bases aligning to TRBD2. The receptor was derived from a female donor with multiple sclerosis, enrolled in a pregnancy study. The CDR3 nucleotides are TGTGCCAGCAGTTCCCCTAGCGGGAGGTCGCTTACCTACGAGCAGTACTTC. Its protein product is CASSSPSGRSLTYEQYF.